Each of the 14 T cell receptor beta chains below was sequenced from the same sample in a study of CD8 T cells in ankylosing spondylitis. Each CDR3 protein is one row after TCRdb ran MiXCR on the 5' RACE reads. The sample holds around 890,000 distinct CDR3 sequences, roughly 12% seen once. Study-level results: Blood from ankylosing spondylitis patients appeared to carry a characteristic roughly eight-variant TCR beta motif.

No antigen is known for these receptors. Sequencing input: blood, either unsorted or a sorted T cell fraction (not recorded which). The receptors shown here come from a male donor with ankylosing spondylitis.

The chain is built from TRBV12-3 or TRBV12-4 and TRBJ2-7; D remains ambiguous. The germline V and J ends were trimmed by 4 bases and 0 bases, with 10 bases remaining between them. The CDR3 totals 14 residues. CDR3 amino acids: CASSSDTFSYEQYF. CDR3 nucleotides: TGTGCCAGCAGTTCCGACACCTTCTCCTACGAGCAGTACTTC.

Here the CDR3 reads CASSEGGLAASAAYNEQFF. CDR3 bases: TGCGCCAGCAGTGAGGGTGGACTAGCGGCAAGCGCCGCGTACAATGAGCAGTTCTTC. This chain connects TRBV10-2 to TRBJ2-1; the match to TRBD2 covers 10 bases. This CDR3 contains 19 residues. CDR1 and CDR2 (germline): WSHSY, SAAADI. J was trimmed by 4 bases and V by 2 bases; bases with no gene match: 14.

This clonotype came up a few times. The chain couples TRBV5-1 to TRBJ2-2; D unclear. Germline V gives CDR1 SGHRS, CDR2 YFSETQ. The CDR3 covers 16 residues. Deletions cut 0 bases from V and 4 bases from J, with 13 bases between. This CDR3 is CASSLGAIPGTGELFF. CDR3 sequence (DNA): TGCGCCAGCAGCTTGGGTGCCATACCGGGCACCGGGGAGCTGTTTTTT.

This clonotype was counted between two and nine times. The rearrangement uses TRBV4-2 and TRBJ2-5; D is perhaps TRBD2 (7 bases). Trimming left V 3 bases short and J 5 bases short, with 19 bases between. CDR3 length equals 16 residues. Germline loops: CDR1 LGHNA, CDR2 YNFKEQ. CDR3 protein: CASSHPGEGDRETQYF. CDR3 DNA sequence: TGTGCCAGCAGCCACCCCGGGGAGGGGGATCGGGAGACCCAGTACTTC.

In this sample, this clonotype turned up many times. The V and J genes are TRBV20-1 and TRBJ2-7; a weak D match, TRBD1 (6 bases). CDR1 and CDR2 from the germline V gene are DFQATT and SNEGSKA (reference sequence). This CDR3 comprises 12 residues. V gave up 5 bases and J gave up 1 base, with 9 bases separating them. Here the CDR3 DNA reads TGCAGTGCTCCCAGGGGTTCCTACGAGCAGTACTTC. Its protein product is CSAPRGSYEQYF.

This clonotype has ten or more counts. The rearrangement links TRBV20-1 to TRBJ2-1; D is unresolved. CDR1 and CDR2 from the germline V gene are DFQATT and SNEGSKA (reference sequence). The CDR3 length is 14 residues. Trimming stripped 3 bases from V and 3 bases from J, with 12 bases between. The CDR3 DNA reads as TGCAGTGCTAGTGAAAGAAGGTACTACAATGAGCAGTTCTTC. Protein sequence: CSASERRYYNEQFF.

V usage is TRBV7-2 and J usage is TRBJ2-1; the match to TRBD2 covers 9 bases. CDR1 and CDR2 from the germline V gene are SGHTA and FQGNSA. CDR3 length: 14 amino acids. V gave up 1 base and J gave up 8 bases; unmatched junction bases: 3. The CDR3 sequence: CASSLGSGSYEQFF. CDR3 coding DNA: TGTGCCAGCAGCTTAGGTAGCGGGAGCTATGAGCAGTTCTTC.

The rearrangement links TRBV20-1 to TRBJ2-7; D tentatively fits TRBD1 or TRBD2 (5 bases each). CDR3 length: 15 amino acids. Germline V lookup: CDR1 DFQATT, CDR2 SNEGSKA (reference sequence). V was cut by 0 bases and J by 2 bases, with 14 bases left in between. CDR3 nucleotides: TGCAGTGCTAGAGATGAGGGGTCCAGGGCCTACGAGCAGTACTTC. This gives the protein CSARDEGSRAYEQYF.

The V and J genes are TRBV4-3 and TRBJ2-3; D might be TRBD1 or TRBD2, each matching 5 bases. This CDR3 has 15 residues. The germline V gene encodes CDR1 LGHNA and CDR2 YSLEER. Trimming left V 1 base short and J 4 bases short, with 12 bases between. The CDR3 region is CASSQVGRDPDTQYF. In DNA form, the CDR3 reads TGCGCCAGCAGCCAAGTTGGACGGGACCCAGATACGCAGTATTTT.

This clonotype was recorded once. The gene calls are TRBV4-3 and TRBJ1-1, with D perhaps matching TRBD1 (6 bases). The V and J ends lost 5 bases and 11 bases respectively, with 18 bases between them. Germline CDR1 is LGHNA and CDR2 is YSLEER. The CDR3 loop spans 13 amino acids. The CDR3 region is CASSYRVLGVAFF. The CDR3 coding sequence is TGCGCCAGCAGCTACAGGGTTCTCGGGGTGGCTTTCTTT.

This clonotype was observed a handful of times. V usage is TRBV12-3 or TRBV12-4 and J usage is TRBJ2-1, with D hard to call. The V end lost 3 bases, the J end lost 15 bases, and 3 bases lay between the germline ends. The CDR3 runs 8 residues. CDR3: CASSFRFF. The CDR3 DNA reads TGTGCCAGCAGTTTCCGGTTCTTC.

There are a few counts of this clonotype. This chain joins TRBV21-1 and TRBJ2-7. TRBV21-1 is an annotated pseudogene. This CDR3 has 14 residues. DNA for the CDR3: TGTGCCAGCAGCAAAGAAAGTTACGGCTACGAGCAGTACTTC. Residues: CASSKESYGYEQYF.

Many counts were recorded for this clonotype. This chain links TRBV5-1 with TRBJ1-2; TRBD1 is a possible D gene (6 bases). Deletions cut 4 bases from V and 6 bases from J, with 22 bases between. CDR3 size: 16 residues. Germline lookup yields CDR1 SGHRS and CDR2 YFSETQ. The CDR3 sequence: CASSLTTTGPRDGYTF. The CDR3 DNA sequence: TGCGCCAGCAGCCTGACGACGACAGGTCCCCGGGATGGCTACACCTTC.

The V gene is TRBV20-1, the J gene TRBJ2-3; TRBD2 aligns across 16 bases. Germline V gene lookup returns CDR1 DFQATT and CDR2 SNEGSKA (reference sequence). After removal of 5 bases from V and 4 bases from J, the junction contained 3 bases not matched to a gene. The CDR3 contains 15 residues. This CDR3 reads CSAGTSGGGADTQYF. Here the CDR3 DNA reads TGCAGTGCTGGGACTAGCGGGGGGGGTGCAGATACGCAGTATTTT.